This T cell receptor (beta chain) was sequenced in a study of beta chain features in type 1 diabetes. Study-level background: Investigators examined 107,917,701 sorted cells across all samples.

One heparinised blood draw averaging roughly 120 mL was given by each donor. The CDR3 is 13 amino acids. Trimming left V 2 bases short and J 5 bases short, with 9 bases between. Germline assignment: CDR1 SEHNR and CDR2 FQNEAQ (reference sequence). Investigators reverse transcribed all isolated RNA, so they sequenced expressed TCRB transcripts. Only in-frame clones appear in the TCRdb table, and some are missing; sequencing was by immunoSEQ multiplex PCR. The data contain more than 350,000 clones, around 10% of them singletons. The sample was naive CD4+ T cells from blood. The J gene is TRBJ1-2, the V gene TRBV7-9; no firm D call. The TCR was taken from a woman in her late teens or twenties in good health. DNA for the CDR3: TGTGCCAGCAGCTTACGGCCAGAGTATGGCTACACCTTC. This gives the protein CASSLRPEYGYTF.